This TCR beta chain was profiled in a study of monozygotic twins with inflammatory bowel disease. TCRdb reprocessed the 5' RACE reads, with one entry per CDR3 protein and no DNA. The listing contains 200,000 to 250,000 distinct CDR3 sequences. The CDR3 covers 15 residues. Germline CDR1 reads SGHTA; CDR2 reads FQGNSA. Note on this clonotype: Its target is not known.

Findings and limits, study-wide: A reduction in TCRbeta diversity (inverse Simpson) was seen in IBD patients relative to healthy co-twins.

The clonotype comes from a human donor with ulcerative colitis or Crohn's disease, or a healthy co-twin of an affected twin (not recorded which). The chain links TRBV7-2 to TRBJ1-5; the D call from TCRdb, TRBD1, cannot be confirmed without DNA. Sequencing was carried out using blood. CDR3 residues: CASSLVPGVNQPQHF.